This is a list of T cell receptor beta chains from one sample in a study of T cell repertoires in cytomegalovirus infection. Antigen specificity for these receptors is unknown. One entry per CDR3 protein results from TCRdb running MiXCR on the reads. The data contain around 100,000 distinct CDR3 sequences, around 40% of them singletons. This specimen consisted of CD8+ T cells from cultured PBMCs, obtained from culture after CMV antigen stimulation. The origin of the receptors is a human donor in good health (CMV status not recorded). Some clones in this sample may be carry-over from other donors' samples. CDR3s include the opening cysteine and the closing phenylalanine or tryptophan. A D gene is named only where the DNA matches it firmly. Clone size, where shown, is once, few, many, or a class for clones that have expanded.

>NA|TRBV12-3/TRBV12-4|TRBD2|TRBJ2-3
CASSLPARGGGALFTQYF
TGTGCCAGCAGTCTCCCTGCGAGAGGCGGGGGGGCCTTGTTTACGCAGTATTTT
>many|TRBV15|NA|TRBJ2-2
CATSRDLVTNTGELFF
TGTGCCACCAGCAGGGACCTAGTTACGAACACCGGGGAGCTGTTTTTT
>NA|TRBV5-4|NA|TRBJ2-7
CASSLPGDPPYEQYF
TGTGCCAGCAGCTTGCCAGGGGACCCTCCCTACGAGCAGTACTTC
>NA|TRBV7-9|NA|TRBJ2-7
CASSLGAFEQYF
TGTGCCAGCAGCTTAGGAGCATTCGAGCAGTACTTC
>few|TRBV7-9|NA|TRBJ2-1
CASSLVAGGPYNEQFF
TGTGCCAGCAGCTTAGTCGCCGGGGGTCCCTACAATGAGCAGTTCTTC
>NA|TRBV7-9|TRBD1|TRBJ2-7
CASSSANRTGLFHEQYF
TGTGCCAGCAGCTCCGCTAACCGGACAGGGCTTTTCCACGAGCAGTACTTC
>few|TRBV6-5|TRBD1|TRBJ2-3
CASSQGQASTDTQYF
TGTGCCAGCAGCCAAGGACAGGCTAGCACAGATACGCAGTATTTT
>NA|TRBV12-3/TRBV12-4|NA|TRBJ1-1
CASSLVQGDGNTEAFF
TGTGCCAGCAGTTTAGTTCAGGGAGATGGGAACACTGAAGCTTTCTTT
>NA|TRBV7-1|NA|TRBJ2-3
CASITGADTQYF
TGTGCCAGCATCACAGGAGCAGATACGCAGTATTTT
>many|TRBV7-2|NA|TRBJ2-7
CASSYDRSFYEQYF
TGTGCCAGCAGTTACGACAGAAGCTTCTACGAGCAGTACTTC
>NA|TRBV2|NA|TRBJ1-6
CASRVDSSYNSPLHF
TGTGCCAGCAGAGTTGACAGCTCCTATAATTCACCCCTCCACTTT
>once|TRBV7-6|NA|TRBJ2-5
CASSYKWEETQYF
TGTGCCAGCAGCTACAAATGGGAGGAGACCCAGTACTTC
>many|TRBV7-9|NA|TRBJ2-7
CASSFWNRGYPSYEQYF
TGTGCCAGCAGCTTCTGGAATCGAGGTTACCCCTCCTACGAGCAGTACTTC
>NA|TRBV7-3|TRBD2|TRBJ2-3
CASSSVAGVSTDTQYF
TGTGCCAGCAGCTCGGTAGCGGGAGTTAGCACAGATACGCAGTATTTT
>NA|TRBV7-6|NA|TRBJ2-7
CASSYEPEGEQYF
TGTGCCAGCAGCTATGAGCCAGAAGGCGAGCAGTACTTC
>NA|TRBV10-3|TRBD1|TRBJ1-2
CAISEWQGANYGYTF
TGTGCCATCAGTGAGTGGCAGGGGGCTAACTATGGCTACACCTTC
>NA|TRBV7-3|NA|TRBJ2-2
CASSSGFTGELFF
TGTGCCAGCAGCTCAGGGTTCACCGGGGAGCTGTTTTTT
>NA|TRBV7-9|TRBD1|TRBJ2-1
CASRPGQVNEQFF
TGTGCCAGCAGGCCAGGACAGGTCAATGAGCAGTTCTTC
>few|TRBV7-6|NA|TRBJ1-1
CASSRRQGTEAFF
TGTGCCAGCAGCAGGAGGCAGGGCACTGAAGCTTTCTTT
>NA|TRBV28|NA|TRBJ1-3
CASKGGPGNTIYF
TGTGCCAGCAAGGGGGGACCTGGAAACACCATATATTTT
>NA|TRBV5-6|NA|TRBJ1-2
CASSLAGGDYGYTF
TGTGCCAGCAGCTTGGCGGGGGGGGACTATGGCTACACCTTC
>NA|TRBV4-1|NA|TRBJ1-1
CASSQEPGITEAFF
TGCGCCAGCAGCCAAGAGCCAGGGATCACTGAAGCTTTCTTT
>few|TRBV27|NA|TRBJ2-7
CASSLSSFYEQYF
TGTGCCAGCAGTTTATCTAGTTTCTACGAGCAGTACTTC
>NA|TRBV19|NA|TRBJ1-1
CASSPERTNTEAFF
TGTGCCAGTAGCCCCGAGCGGACGAACACTGAAGCTTTCTTT